The 28 T cell receptor beta chains given below trace back to one sample, sequenced in a study of beta chain features in type 1 diabetes (dated by TCRdb to between 2017 and 2018). Results the study describes overall, beyond this receptor: In all four CD4+ subsets, TCRB CDR3 length was moderately but significantly shorter in type 1 diabetes patients.

Library preparation used the immunoSEQ multiplex PCR assay. The High Capacity cDNA Reverse Transcription Kit was used to reverse transcribe all of the isolated RNA, meaning that expressed TCRB transcripts were what got sequenced. The table was pulled from immuneACCESS by TCRdb, which kept in-frame rearrangements only. Such tables lose some clones; where checked, under half of the loss comes from unresolved V genes, and the rest has no known cause. This sample lists some 160,000 clones; around 8.6% were detected once. Over 0.45% of the sample goes to the ten largest clones. No antigen has been assigned to these receptors. Sequencing was carried out using central memory CD4+ T cells from blood. All receptors come from a woman under 30 with type 1 diabetes.

The chain joins TRBV14 to TRBJ2-5; possibly TRBD1 for D (7 bases). V lost 5 bases and J lost 1, with 17 bases in between. Germline V gene data show CDR1 as SGHDN and CDR2 as FVKESK. This CDR3 is built from 16 residues. The DNA for the CDR3 is TGTGCCAGCAGCGGCGGGGACAGAAGATTCCAAGAGACCCAGTACTTC. Residues: CASSGGDRRFQETQYF.

The V and J genes are TRBV18 and TRBJ1-1; possible D gene TRBD1, 5 bases. From germline, CDR1 is KGHSH and CDR2 LQKENI. The CDR3 consists of 14 residues. Trimming removed 3 bases from V and 1 base from J, with 9 bases in between. The CDR3 DNA sequence: TGTGCCAGCTCACCGGGGCGGCAGAACACTGAAGCTTTCTTT. Its translation: CASSPGRQNTEAFF.

This chain connects TRBV4-3 to TRBJ2-3; D is undetermined. CDR3 length equals 14 residues. Per germline, CDR1 LGHNA and CDR2 YSLEER. Trimming removed 2 bases at V and 2 bases at J, with 8 bases between. CDR3 in amino acids: CASSQSSYTDTQYF. In DNA form, the CDR3 reads TGCGCCAGCAGCCAAAGCTCGTACACAGATACGCAGTATTTT.

The J gene is TRBJ1-2, the V gene TRBV7-8; the D is unclear. Trimming removed 3 bases from V and 8 bases from J, with 16 bases in between. The CDR3 consists of 14 residues. Germline assignment: CDR1 SGHVS and CDR2 FQNEAQ. The CDR3 spells CASSFPSGGRGYTF. The CDR3 nucleotides are TGTGCCAGCAGCTTCCCTTCAGGCGGGCGGGGCTACACCTTC.

V and J are TRBV6-6 and TRBJ1-2, with a tentative D call TRBD1 (6 bases). Trimming removed 5 bases from V and 5 bases from J, with 12 bases in between. There are 13 residues in the CDR3. Germline loops: CDR1 MNHNY, CDR2 SVGAGI (reference sequence). The DNA of the CDR3 is TGTGCCAGCAGTGCCGACAGGTGGTATGGCTACACCTTC. It translates to CASSADRWYGYTF.

The CDR3 sequence: CASSQKRGGQPQHF. CDR3 sequence (DNA): TGCGCCAGCAGCCAAAAAAGGGGGGGCCAGCCCCAGCATTTT. The rearrangement joins TRBV4-1 to TRBJ1-5; D is possibly TRBD1 (6 bases). Trimming removed 2 bases at V and 7 bases at J, with 12 bases between. The CDR3 has 14 amino acids. CDR1 is MGHRA and CDR2 is YSYEKL in the germline V gene.

The CDR3 bases are TGTGCCAGCAGCCCTATGGACAAGTACGAGCAGTACTTC. It specifies CASSPMDKYEQYF. The chain links TRBV28 to TRBJ2-7, with a weak D call TRBD1 (5 bases). Trimming removed 6 bases at V and 4 bases at J, with 13 bases between. Germline CDR1 is MDHEN and CDR2 is SYDVKM. This CDR3 region has 13 residues.

This clone was counted a few times. The chain has TRBV5-4 and TRBJ2-5; 7 nucleotides agree with TRBD1. CDR1 is SGHNT and CDR2 is YYREEE in the germline V gene (reference sequence). The CDR3 has 14 residues. After removal of 6 bases from V and 5 bases from J, the junction contained 10 bases not matched to a gene. The CDR3 bases are TGTGCCAGCACCCGACAGGGAGCGGTGGAGACCCAGTACTTC. Its translation is CASTRQGAVETQYF. Variable domain in full (rest from reference TRBV5-4 and TRBJ2-5): ETGVTQSPTHLIKTRGQQVTLRCSSQSGHNTVSWYQQALGQGPQFIFQYYREEENGRGNFPPRFSGLQFPNYSSELNVNALELDDSALYLCASTRQGAVETQYFGPGTRLLVL.

This clone was recorded many times. V and J are TRBV7-2 and TRBJ2-7; the match to TRBD1 covers 7 bases. The germline CDR1 and CDR2 sequences are SGHTA and FQGNSA. There are 15 residues in the CDR3. V was clipped by 5 bases and J by 3 bases; unmatched bases: 10. The CDR3 spells CASSTEGQSIYEQYF. As DNA, the CDR3 is TGTGCCAGCAGCACAGAGGGACAGTCTATCTACGAGCAGTACTTC.

The chain employs TRBV4-3 and TRBJ1-2, with a weak D call TRBD1 (6 bases). V lost 0 bases, J lost 4 bases, and 12 bases lay in between. The CDR3 has 15 residues. Germline lookup yields CDR1 LGHNA and CDR2 YSLEER. CDR3 in DNA: TGCGCCAGCAGCCAAGATTTCCCAGGGGCCTATGGCTACACCTTC. Amino acid sequence: CASSQDFPGAYGYTF.

The J gene is TRBJ2-7, the V gene TRBV30; 10 nucleotides align to TRBD2. After removal of 4 bases from V and 8 bases from J, the junction contained 11 bases not matched to a gene. The CDR3 is 14 amino acids. CDR1 and CDR2 from the germline V gene are GTSNPN and SVGIG (reference sequence). The CDR3 spells CAWNGLAEEGQQYF. In nucleotides, the CDR3 is TGTGCCTGGAACGGACTAGCGGAGGAAGGGCAGCAGTACTTC.

This clone was seen more than once but under ten times. The chain is built from TRBV18 and TRBJ2-7, with D maybe TRBD1 (5 bases). V gave up 2 bases and J gave up 2 bases, with 13 bases separating them. CDR3 length equals 15 residues. Germline lookup yields CDR1 KGHSH and CDR2 LQKENI. In DNA form, the CDR3 reads TGTGCCAGCTCACCAGTCTTGGGGCAGGCCTACGAGCAGTACTTC. Protein: CASSPVLGQAYEQYF.

The sample holds a few counts of this clone. V is TRBV14 and J is TRBJ2-2; D unresolved. Trimming took 2 bases from V and 4 from J, leaving 8 bases between them. Looked up from germline, CDR1 is SGHDN and CDR2 is FVKESK. CDR3 length: 14 residues. The CDR3 DNA reads as TGTGCCAGCAGCCAAAGCAGGATCACCGGGGAGCTGTTTTTT. Translated, it gives CASSQSRITGELFF.

As DNA, the CDR3 is TGTGCCAGCAGCTTATCGGGCGGGTCGGACTATGGCTACACCTTC. Encoded protein: CASSLSGGSDYGYTF. The rearrangement links TRBV11-2 to TRBJ1-2; no clear D. Germline CDR1 SGHAT, CDR2 FQNNGV. This CDR3 is built from 15 residues. Trimming stripped 2 bases from V and 3 bases from J, with 13 bases between.

This chain uses TRBV18 with TRBJ2-7; 9 bases map to TRBD1. The CDR3 consists of 15 residues. Per germline, CDR1 KGHSH and CDR2 LQKENI. J lost 2 bases, V lost 5 bases, and 7 bases had no gene match. The CDR3 sequence is CASSAPGQGTYEQYF. The CDR3 region has the DNA TGTGCCAGCTCAGCGCCGGGACAGGGAACCTACGAGCAGTACTTC.

The chain employs TRBV10-3 and TRBJ1-5; tentatively, D is TRBD1 (6 bases). V lost 7 bases, J lost 6 bases, and 13 bases lay in between. Germline loops: CDR1 ENHRY, CDR2 SYGVKD. The CDR3 loop spans 13 amino acids. The CDR3 loop reads CAINRDIGQPQHF. The CDR3 coding sequence is TGTGCCATCAACCGGGACATTGGTCAGCCCCAGCATTTT.

The CDR3, as DNA: TGCGCCGGCACAGGATACACTGAAGCTTTCTTT. Protein sequence: CAGTGYTEAFF. The chain joins TRBV10-1 to TRBJ1-1; maybe TRBD1 (5 bases). The CDR3 runs to 11 residues. From germline, CDR1 is WNHNN and CDR2 SYGVQD (reference sequence). V was clipped by 11 bases and J by 3 bases, with 10 bases between them.

The J gene is TRBJ2-1, the V gene TRBV15; TRBD2 matches 11 bases. This CDR3 has 22 amino acids. The V gene's germline CDR1 is LNHNV and CDR2 YYDKDF (reference sequence). Trimming at V came to 0 bases and at J to 3 bases, leaving 19 bases not matched to a gene. CDR3 sequence reads: CATSRDIPPLAGGPKFYNEQFF. The CDR3, as DNA: TGTGCCACCAGCAGAGATATCCCCCCATTAGCGGGAGGGCCGAAGTTCTACAATGAGCAGTTCTTC. Filled out from reference TRBV15 and TRBJ2-1, the complete variable domain reads DAMVIQNPRYQVTQFGKPVTLSCSQTLNHNVMYWYQQKSSQAPKLLFHYYDKDFNNEADTPDNFQSRRPNTSFCFLDIRSPGLGDTAMYLCATSRDIPPLAGGPKFYNEQFFGPGTRLTVL.

Only a few counts were recorded for this clone. Germline is not matched at one junction end, which may reflect a read error. The chain carries TRBV7-8 and TRBJ1-1; 7 bases are shared with TRBD1. CDR3 size: 13 residues. Germline lookup yields CDR1 SGHVS and CDR2 FQNEAQ. The DNA of the CDR3 is TGTGCCAGCAGCTTAGACGGCAGGGGGGTTGCTGTCTTT. Translating gives CASSLDGRGVAVF. The complete variable domain, with remaining parts taken from reference TRBV7-8 and TRBJ1-1, reads GAGVSQSPRYKVAKRGQDVALRCDPISGHVSLFWYQQALGQGPEFLTYFQNEAQLDKSGLPSDRFFAERPEGSVSTLKIQRTQQEDSAVYLCASSLDGRGVAVFGQGTRLTVV.

This chain joins TRBV30 and TRBJ2-7, with D tentatively TRBD1 (6 bases). CDR3 length: 14 amino acids. V shed 0 bases and J shed 2 bases, with 11 bases lying between them. The germline V gene encodes CDR1 GTSNPN and CDR2 SVGIG (reference sequence). The CDR3 bases are TGTGCCTGGAGTGTTGGGCAGGGGACCTACGAGCAGTACTTC. Its translation: CAWSVGQGTYEQYF.

This sequence joins TRBV2 and TRBJ1-2, with 7 nucleotides matching TRBD1. The CDR3 has 13 residues. The V segment lost 5 bases and the J segment 8 bases; nucleotides outside the gene matches: 8. Germline values: CDR1 SNHLY, CDR2 FYNNEI. DNA for the CDR3: TGTGCCAGCAGTCCGGGACAGCGGAGGGGCTACACCTTC. Protein product: CASSPGQRRGYTF.

This clone was counted a few times. The rearrangement joins TRBV4-2 to TRBJ2-5; 7 nucleotides line up with TRBD1. Germline V CDR1 and CDR2: LGHNA, YNFKEQ. This CDR3 has 14 amino acids. J was trimmed by 2 bases and V by 3 bases; bases with no gene match: 3. The CDR3 DNA reads as TGTGCCAGCAGCCAGGGGACAGCTCAAGAGACCCAGTACTTC. This translates into CASSQGTAQETQYF.

This clone was recorded a few times. The V call is TRBV6-6, the J call TRBJ2-7; 8 bases are a match to TRBD2. This CDR3 has 14 residues. J gave up 5 bases and V 0 bases, and 3 bases lay outside the gene matches. CDR1 and CDR2 from the germline V gene are MNHNY and SVGAGI (reference sequence). The CDR3 DNA reads TGTGCCAGCAGTTACTCCGGGACTAGAAACGAGCAGTACTTC. Protein: CASSYSGTRNEQYF.

This clone was observed a few times. The V call is TRBV6-6, the J call TRBJ2-7; 7 bases are a match to TRBD1. Germline CDR1 is MNHNY and CDR2 is SVGAGI (reference sequence). Trimming took 5 bases from V and 3 from J; bases not matched to a gene: 10. CDR3 length: 15 amino acids. The CDR3 DNA sequence: TGTGCCAGCAGTGGAGACAGGGAATCGGTCTACGAGCAGTACTTC. Translated: CASSGDRESVYEQYF.

This clone has a handful of counts. The rearrangement links TRBV11-2 to TRBJ2-7; D not certain. Germline CDR1 is SGHAT and CDR2 is FQNNGV. Trimming pared 5 bases from V and 1 base from J, leaving 3 bases between. This CDR3 has 11 amino acids. In DNA form, the CDR3 reads TGTGCCAGCAGCGAGTCCTACGAGCAGTACTTC. Residues: CASSESYEQYF.

This clone came up a few times. The rearrangement joins TRBV19 to TRBJ1-5; 8 positions agree with TRBD1. Trimming removed 7 bases from V and 7 bases from J; junction bases left unmatched: 12. The CDR3 loop spans 15 amino acids. Germline CDR1 reads LNHDA; CDR2 reads SQIVND (reference sequence). DNA for the CDR3: TGTGCCAGTATGAGCCAGGGGGCGCGTCTACAGCCCCAGCATTTT. Its translation: CASMSQGARLQPQHF.

There are a few counts of this clone. The genes are TRBV5-1 and TRBJ2-1; D gene uncertain. CDR3 length: 15 residues. The germline V gene encodes CDR1 SGHRS and CDR2 YFSETQ. The V end lost 0 bases, the J end lost 4 bases, and 11 bases lay between the germline ends. The CDR3 is CASSLAEARYNEQFF. The DNA of the CDR3 is TGCGCCAGCAGCTTGGCTGAAGCTCGGTACAATGAGCAGTTCTTC.

This clone was counted only a few times. The chain carries TRBV10-3 and TRBJ2-1, with D maybe TRBD2 (5 bases). Germline V lookup: CDR1 ENHRY, CDR2 SYGVKD. The CDR3 spans 14 residues. Trimming removed 7 bases from V and 3 bases from J, with 13 bases in between. Written as DNA, the CDR3 is TGTGCCATCACCCGGGGTGGAAACTACAATGAGCAGTTCTTC. Translating gives CAITRGGNYNEQFF.